Sequencing of this T cell receptor beta chain was carried out in a study of neurological immune-mediated disorders. Study-level results: Multiple sclerosis was found to have the least TCR clonal expansion, below healthy controls, and HTLV-1-associated myelopathy the most.

The V end was cut by 3 bases, the J end by 5 bases, with 13 bases between. The CDR3 covers 14 residues. Per the germline V gene, CDR1 is LGHDT and CDR2 is YNNKEL (reference sequence). TCRdb reprocessed the 5' RACE reads with MiXCR, giving one entry per CDR3 protein. The repertoire holds around 70,000 distinct CDR3 sequences, with 4% to 6% as singletons. This clonotype came up many times. What it binds is not known. The receptor was isolated from a young man with multiple sclerosis. Sequenced input: PBMCs. V gene TRBV3-1 combines with J gene TRBJ1-2; D possibly corresponds to TRBD1 (5 bases). The CDR3 coding sequence is TGTGCCAGCAGCCATCAGTCCAGGGTATATGGCTACACCTTC. Protein: CASSHQSRVYGYTF.